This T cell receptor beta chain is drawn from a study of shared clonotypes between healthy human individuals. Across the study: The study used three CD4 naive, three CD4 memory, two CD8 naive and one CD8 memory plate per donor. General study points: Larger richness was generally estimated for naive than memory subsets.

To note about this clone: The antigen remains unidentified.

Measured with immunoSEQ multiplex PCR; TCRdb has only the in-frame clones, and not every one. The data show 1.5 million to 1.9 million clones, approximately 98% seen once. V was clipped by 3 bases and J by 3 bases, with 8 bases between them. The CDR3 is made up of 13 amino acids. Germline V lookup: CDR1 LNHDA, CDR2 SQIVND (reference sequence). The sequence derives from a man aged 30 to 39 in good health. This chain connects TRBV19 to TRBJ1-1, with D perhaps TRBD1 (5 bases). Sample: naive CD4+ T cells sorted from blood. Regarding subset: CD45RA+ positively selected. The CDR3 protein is CASSIQGDTEAFF. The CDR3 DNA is TGTGCCAGTAGTATTCAGGGCGACACTGAAGCTTTCTTT.